This T cell receptor (beta chain) derives from a study of T cells expressing NK-cell markers. TCRdb re-called the 5' RACE reads, yielding one record per CDR3 amino acid sequence without DNA. The sample has 300,000 to 450,000 distinct CDR3 sequences. Material for sequencing was blood T cells: a sorted CD56 or NKG2C T cell subset, CD4+ or CD8+ T cells, or bulk PBMC T cells (not recorded which). The receptor's source is a man aged 18-69 years in good health.

This CDR3 is CASINTPGTGKAFF. This chain connects TRBV6-2 or TRBV6-3 to TRBJ1-1; without DNA, the TCRdb call of TRBD1 cannot be checked. The germline V gene encodes CDR1 MNHEY and CDR2 SVGEGT. The length of the CDR3 is 14 residues.